This TCR beta chain is drawn from a study of blood T cell repertoires in COVID-19. About the study: There were acute and convalescent COVID-19 samples, and they came from the United States, Italy and Spain. The analysed material was cDNA or gDNA that came from T cells, B-cell-depleted T cells, or PBMCs.

How the authors handled the data: Estimated nucleated cell counts came from reference gene primer amplification. The repertoire was sequenced with immunoSEQ multiplex PCR; TCRdb's copy has only in-frame clones and lacks some. Clone size and V and J calls were adopted from that table, with D and trimming inferred from the DNA. This sample yields approximately 150,000 clones, of which around nine tenths are seen a single time; around 8.6% belongs to the top ten. Trimming stripped 6 bases from V and 4 bases from J, with 13 bases between. CDR3 size: 13 residues. Germline CDR1 reads KGHSH; CDR2 reads LQKENI.

The sequencing input was peripheral blood. This TCR was sampled from a woman in her fifties or sixties with active or convalescent COVID-19. The gene calls are TRBV18 and TRBJ2-7, with D possibly being TRBD2 (6 bases). CDR3 in DNA: TGTGCCAGCTCCGGACGGGAGAGGTACGAGCAGTACTTC. This gives the protein CASSGRERYEQYF. Variable domain in full (rest from reference TRBV18 and TRBJ2-7): NAGVMQNPRHLVRRRGQEARLRCSPMKGHSHVYWYRQLPEEGLKFMVYLQKENIIDESGMPKERFSAEFPKEGPSILRIQQVVRGDSAAYFCASSGRERYEQYFGPGTRLTVT.